Each of the 5 T cell receptor beta chains below was sequenced from the same sample in a study of cytomegalovirus exposure and HLA in healthy donors (dated by TCRdb to about 2017). Library method: the immunoSEQ multiplex PCR assay. A mixture of 60 forward primers for TCR Vbeta segments and 13 reverse primers for TCR Jbeta segments was used in the multiplex PCR. The table was pulled from immuneACCESS by TCRdb, which kept in-frame rearrangements only. Such tables lose some clones; where checked, under half of the loss comes from unresolved V genes, and the rest has no known cause. This sample has over 55,000 clones in its table, and more than 70% of those were observed once. The ten largest clones capture almost 6% of the sample. Sequenced sample: PBMCs. Source of these receptors: a male donor in good health and CMV-seronegative.

This clone has a single count. The V gene is TRBV19, the J gene TRBJ2-1; TRBD1 matches 8 bases. Germline values: CDR1 LNHDA, CDR2 SQIVND (reference sequence). The CDR3 consists of 15 residues. Trimming cost V 4 bases and J 8 bases; bases outside gene matches: 10. CDR3 nucleotide sequence: TGTGCCAGTAGTAACGGACAGGGTATCTTTCATGAGCAGTTCTTC. Encoded protein: CASSNGQGIFHEQFF.

V usage is TRBV5-4 and J usage is TRBJ2-2, with 10 nucleotides matching TRBD2. Trimming at V came to 0 bases and at J to 7 bases, leaving 9 bases not matched to a gene. This CDR3 is built from 17 residues. The germline CDR1 and CDR2 sequences are SGHNT and YYREEE (reference sequence). For the CDR3, the DNA is TGTGCCAGCAGCTTGGGGGCTGGACTAGCGGAAGGCGGGGAGCTGTTTTTT. This encodes CASSLGAGLAEGGELFF.

This chain links TRBV7-3 with TRBJ2-2; weak D call: TRBD2 (5 bases). CDR3 length: 13 amino acids. The germline CDR1 and CDR2 sequences are SGHTA and FQGTGA. V lost 6 bases, J lost 5 bases, and 10 bases lay in between. The chain's CDR3 is CASRAGGTGELFF. The CDR3 DNA follows: TGTGCCAGCAGGGCGGGTGGGACCGGGGAGCTGTTTTTT.

This clone was detected a few times. This chain's CDR3 is CASSSREGGYTF. In nucleotides, the CDR3 is TGTGCCAGCAGTTCCAGGGAAGGTGGCTACACCTTC. This sequence joins TRBV6-5 and TRBJ1-2; D perhaps matches TRBD1 (5 bases). The germline V gene has CDR1 MNHEY and CDR2 SVGAGI. This CDR3 has 12 residues. Trimming pared 4 bases from V and 7 bases from J, leaving 10 bases between.

The chain is built from TRBV2 and TRBJ1-4; D gene ambiguous. V gave up 5 bases and J gave up 7 bases, with 14 bases separating them. This CDR3 is 14 amino acids long. Germline lookup yields CDR1 SNHLY and CDR2 FYNNEI. The CDR3 DNA sequence: TGTGCCAGCAGTCAGGAACCCGAGGGTGAAAAACTGTTTTTT. As protein: CASSQEPEGEKLFF.